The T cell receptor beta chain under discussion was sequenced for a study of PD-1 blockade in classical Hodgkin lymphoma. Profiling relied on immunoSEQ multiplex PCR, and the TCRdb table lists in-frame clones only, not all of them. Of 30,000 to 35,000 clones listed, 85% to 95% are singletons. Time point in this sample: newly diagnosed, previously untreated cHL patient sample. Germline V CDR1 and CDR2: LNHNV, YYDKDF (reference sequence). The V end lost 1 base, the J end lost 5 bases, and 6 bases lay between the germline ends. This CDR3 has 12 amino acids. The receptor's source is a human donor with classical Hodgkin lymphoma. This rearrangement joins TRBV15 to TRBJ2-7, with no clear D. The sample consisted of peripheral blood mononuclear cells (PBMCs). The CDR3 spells CATSRGRHEQYF. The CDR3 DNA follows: TGTGCCACCAGCAGAGGACGCCACGAGCAGTACTTC.